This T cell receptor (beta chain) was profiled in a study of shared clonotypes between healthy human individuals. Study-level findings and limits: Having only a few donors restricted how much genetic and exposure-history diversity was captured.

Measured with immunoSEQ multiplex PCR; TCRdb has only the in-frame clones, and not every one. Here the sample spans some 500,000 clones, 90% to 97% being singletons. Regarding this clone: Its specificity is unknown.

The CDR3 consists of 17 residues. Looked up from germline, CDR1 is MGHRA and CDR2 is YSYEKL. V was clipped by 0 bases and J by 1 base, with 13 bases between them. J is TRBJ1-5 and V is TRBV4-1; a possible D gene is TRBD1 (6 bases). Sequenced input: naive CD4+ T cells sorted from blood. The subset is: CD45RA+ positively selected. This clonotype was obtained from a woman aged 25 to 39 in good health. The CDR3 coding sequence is TGCGCCAGCAGCCAAGATGGGGGCCTGAGGAGCAATCAGCCCCAGCATTTT. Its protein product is CASSQDGGLRSNQPQHF.